This T cell receptor beta chain emerged from a study of blood T cell repertoires in COVID-19. TCRdb keeps only in-frame clones here, not all; method: immunoSEQ multiplex PCR. The profile shows under 350,000 clones, under 90% of them singletons. The CDR3 covers 16 residues. Germline V gene data show CDR1 as LGHNA and CDR2 as YNFKEQ. V was pared by 0 bases and J by 7 bases, with 9 bases of the junction left unmatched. The receptor was isolated from a woman aged 60-75 years who had recovered from COVID-19. The chain recombines TRBV4-2 with TRBJ2-3, with 8 positions matching TRBD2. Sequencing was performed on PBMCs or T cells enriched from blood (not recorded which). The CDR3: CASSQDTQRGLNTQYF. The CDR3, as DNA: TGTGCCAGCAGCCAAGATACGCAGCGGGGGCTAAATACGCAGTATTTT.